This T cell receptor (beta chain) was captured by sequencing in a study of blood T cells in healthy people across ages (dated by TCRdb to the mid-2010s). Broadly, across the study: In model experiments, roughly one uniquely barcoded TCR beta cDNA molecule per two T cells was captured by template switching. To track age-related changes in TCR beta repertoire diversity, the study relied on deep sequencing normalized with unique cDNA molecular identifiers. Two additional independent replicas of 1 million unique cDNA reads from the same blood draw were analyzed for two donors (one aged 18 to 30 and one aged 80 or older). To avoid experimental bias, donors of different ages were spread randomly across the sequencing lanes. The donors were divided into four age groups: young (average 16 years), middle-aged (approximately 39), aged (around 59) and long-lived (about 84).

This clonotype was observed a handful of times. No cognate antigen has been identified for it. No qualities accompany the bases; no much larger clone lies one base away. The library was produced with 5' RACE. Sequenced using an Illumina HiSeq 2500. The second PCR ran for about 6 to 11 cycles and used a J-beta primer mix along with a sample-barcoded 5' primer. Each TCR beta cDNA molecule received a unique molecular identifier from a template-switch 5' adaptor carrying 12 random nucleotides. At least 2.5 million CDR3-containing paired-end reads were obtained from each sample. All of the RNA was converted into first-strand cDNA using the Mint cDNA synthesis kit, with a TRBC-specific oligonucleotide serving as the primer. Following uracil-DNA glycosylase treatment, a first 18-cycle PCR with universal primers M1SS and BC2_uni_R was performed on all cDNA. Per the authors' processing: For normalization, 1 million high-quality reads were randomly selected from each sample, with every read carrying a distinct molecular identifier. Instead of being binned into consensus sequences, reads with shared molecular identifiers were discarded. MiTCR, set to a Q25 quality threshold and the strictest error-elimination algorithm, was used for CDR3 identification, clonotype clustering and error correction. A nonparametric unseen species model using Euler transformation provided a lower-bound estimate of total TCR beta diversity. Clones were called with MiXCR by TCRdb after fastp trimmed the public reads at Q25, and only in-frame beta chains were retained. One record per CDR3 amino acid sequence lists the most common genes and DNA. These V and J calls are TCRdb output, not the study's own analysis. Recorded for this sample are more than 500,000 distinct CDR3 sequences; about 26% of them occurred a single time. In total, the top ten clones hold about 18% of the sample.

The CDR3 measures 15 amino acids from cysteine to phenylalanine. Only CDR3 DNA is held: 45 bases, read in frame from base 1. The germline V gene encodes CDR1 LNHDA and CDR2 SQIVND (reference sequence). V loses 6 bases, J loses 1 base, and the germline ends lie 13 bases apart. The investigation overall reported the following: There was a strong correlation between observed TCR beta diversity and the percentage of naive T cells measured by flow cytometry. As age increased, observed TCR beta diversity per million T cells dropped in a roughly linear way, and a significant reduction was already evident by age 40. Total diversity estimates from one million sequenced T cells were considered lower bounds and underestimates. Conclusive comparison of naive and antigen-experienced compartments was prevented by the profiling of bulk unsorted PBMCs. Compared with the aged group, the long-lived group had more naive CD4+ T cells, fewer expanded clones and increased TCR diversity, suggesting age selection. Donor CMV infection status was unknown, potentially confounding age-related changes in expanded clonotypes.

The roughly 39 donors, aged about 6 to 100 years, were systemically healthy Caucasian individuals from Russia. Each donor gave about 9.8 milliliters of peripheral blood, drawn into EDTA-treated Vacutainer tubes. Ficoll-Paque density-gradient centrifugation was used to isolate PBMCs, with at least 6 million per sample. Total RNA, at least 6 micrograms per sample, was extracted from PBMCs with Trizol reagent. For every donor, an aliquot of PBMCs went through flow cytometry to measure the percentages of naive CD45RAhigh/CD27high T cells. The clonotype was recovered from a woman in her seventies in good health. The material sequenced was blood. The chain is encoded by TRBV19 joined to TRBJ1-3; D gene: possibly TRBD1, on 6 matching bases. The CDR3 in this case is CASSQGLKSGNTIYF. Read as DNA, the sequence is TGTGCCAGTAGCCAGGGGCTGAAATCTGGAAACACCATATATTTT.